A single sample is the source of the 19 T cell receptor beta chains below, sequenced in a study of cytomegalovirus exposure and HLA in healthy donors. A multiplex PCR was run with 60 Vbeta primers and 13 Jbeta primers. Using immunoSEQ multiplex PCR, the repertoire was profiled, and TCRdb retains in-frame clones only, with some absent. The top ten hold roughly 0.23% of the sample, which has more than 150,000 clones, roughly nine tenths seen once. The material sequenced was PBMCs. Receptors were obtained from a girl under two years old in good health and CMV-seronegative.

The rearrangement joins TRBV13 to TRBJ1-2; TRBD1 aligns across 7 bases. The CDR3 contains 15 residues. The ends lost 5 bases at V and 0 bases at J; junction bases unmatched: 6. The germline V gene has CDR1 PRHDT and CDR2 FYEKMQ (reference sequence). The CDR3 spells CASSGRDSPNYGYTF. For the CDR3, the DNA is TGTGCCAGCAGCGGAAGGGACAGTCCTAACTATGGCTACACCTTC.

The J gene is TRBJ1-2, the V gene TRBV5-5; 8 bases line up with TRBD1. J gave up 8 bases and V 4 bases, and 10 bases lay outside the gene matches. The CDR3 covers 14 residues. CDR1 is SGHKS, CDR2 YYEKEE, per germline (reference sequence). CDR3 in DNA: TGTGCCAGCAGCCTGATAACGGACAGGGACGGCTACACCTTC. This encodes CASSLITDRDGYTF.

V usage is TRBV7-2 and J usage is TRBJ1-2; 9 bases map to TRBD1. Germline CDR1 SGHTA, CDR2 FQGNSA. Trimming at V came to 3 bases and at J to 2 bases, leaving 1 base not matched to a gene. The CDR3 covers 14 residues. The CDR3 coding sequence is TGTGCCAGCAGCTTGGACAGGGGAAACTATGGCTACACCTTC. Its protein product is CASSLDRGNYGYTF.

The chain links TRBV4-3 to TRBJ2-5; D not certain. Germline CDR1 reads LGHNA; CDR2 reads YSLEER. V dropped 4 bases and J dropped 1 base, with 7 bases sitting between them. This CDR3 contains 13 residues. The CDR3 region is CASSRGLQETQYF. The CDR3 DNA sequence: TGCGCCAGCAGCCGTGGGCTCCAAGAGACCCAGTACTTC.

The rearrangement uses TRBV27 and TRBJ1-1; D call uncertain. V was shortened by 4 bases and J by 1 base, with 13 bases between the two germline ends. Per germline, CDR1 MNHEY and CDR2 SMNVEV (reference sequence). The CDR3 spans 15 residues. The CDR3 loop reads CASSSAGLPNTEAFF. In DNA form, the CDR3 reads TGTGCCAGCAGTTCTGCGGGTCTCCCGAACACTGAAGCTTTCTTT.

The genes are TRBV5-1 and TRBJ1-6; 7 bases are shared with TRBD1. This CDR3 spans 12 amino acids. CDR1 is SGHRS and CDR2 is YFSETQ in the germline V gene. The J segment lost 8 bases and the V segment lost 6 bases, leaving 2 bases of the junction unmatched. Here the CDR3 DNA reads TGCGCCAGCACTCAGGGGGATTCACCCCTCCACTTT. This gives the protein CASTQGDSPLHF. Full variable domain (outside the CDR3, taken from reference TRBV5-1 and TRBJ1-6): KAGVTQTPRYLIKTRGQQVTLSCSPISGHRSVSWYQQTPGQGLQFLFEYFSETQRNKGNFPGRFSGRQFSNSRSEMNVSTLELGDSALYLCASTQGDSPLHFGNGTRLTVT.

The V call is TRBV7-2, the J call TRBJ1-1, with D hard to call. The CDR3 totals 14 residues. Germline V gene lookup returns CDR1 SGHTA and CDR2 FQGNSA. V shed 4 bases and J shed 0 bases, with 9 bases lying between them. As DNA, the CDR3 is TGTGCCAGCAGCTGGGCACATGTGAACACTGAAGCTTTCTTT. It yields the protein CASSWAHVNTEAFF.

CDR3 DNA sequence: TGTGCCAGCAGCTTAGAGGGGTCCCTCTATGGCTACACCTTC. This codes for CASSLEGSLYGYTF. The chain combines TRBV7-6 with TRBJ1-2, with a possible D match to TRBD1 (5 bases). V lost 1 base to trimming and J lost 4 bases, with 10 bases between them. CDR3 length: 14 amino acids. Germline V gene sequence: CDR1 SGHVS, CDR2 FNYEAQ. The full variable domain, rest sourced from reference TRBV7-6 and TRBJ1-2, is GAGVSQSPRYKVTKRGQDVALRCDPISGHVSLYWYRQALGQGPEFLTYFNYEAQQDKSGLPNDRFSAERPEGSISTLTIQRTEQRDSAMYRCASSLEGSLYGYTFGSGTRLTVV.

In the case of this clone: Other DNA sequences in this sample translate to the same CDR3. V is TRBV5-1 and J is TRBJ2-1, with TRBD2 matching over 15 bases. The V segment lost 0 bases and the J segment 10 bases; nucleotides outside the gene matches: 8. The CDR3 spans 17 residues. The germline V gene has CDR1 SGHRS and CDR2 YFSETQ. The CDR3 region is CASSLEGLAGGPKEQFF. The CDR3 nucleotides read TGCGCCAGCAGCTTGGAGGGACTAGCGGGGGGCCCGAAGGAGCAGTTCTTC.

This clone was detected only once. The chain links TRBV30 to TRBJ1-2; D is unclear. This CDR3 is 12 amino acids long. The germline V gene encodes CDR1 GTSNPN and CDR2 SVGIG (reference sequence). The ends were cut back, 4 bases at V and 5 bases at J, with 11 bases in the middle. CDR3 sequence reads: CAWTSTNYGYTF. The CDR3 DNA sequence: TGTGCCTGGACCTCTACCAATTATGGCTACACCTTC.

DNA for the CDR3: TGTGCCAGCATAGCCCTTGCTAGCGGTAACAATGAGCAGTTCTTC. Translating gives CASIALASGNNEQFF. The chain joins TRBV6-1 to TRBJ2-1, with 7 bases that match TRBD2. The germline V gene has CDR1 MNHNS and CDR2 SASEGT. The CDR3 sequence is 15 residues long. J lost 5 bases, V lost 7 bases, and 11 bases had no gene match.

This clone was counted a single time. The gene calls are TRBV7-6 and TRBJ2-5; TRBD2 matches at 7 bases. Germline CDR1 SGHVS, CDR2 FNYEAQ. The CDR3 is 13 amino acids. Germline trimming cut 5 bases from V and 3 bases from J; bases unmatched to any gene: 3. The CDR3 nucleotides are TGTGCCAGCAGCCCCAGCGGGGAAGAGACCCAGTACTTC. It translates to CASSPSGEETQYF.

The chain combines TRBV30 with TRBJ1-5; possibly TRBD1 for D (5 bases). This CDR3 is 13 amino acids long. Between the trimmed V and J ends, which lost 2 bases and 4 bases, there was a span of 9 bases. Germline V gene sequence: CDR1 GTSNPN, CDR2 SVGIG (reference sequence). CDR3 residues: CAWSPQGNQPQHF. The CDR3 region has the DNA TGTGCCTGGAGTCCGCAGGGTAATCAGCCCCAGCATTTT.

In DNA, the CDR3 is TGTGCCAGCCGAAGGGACAGGGGGTCGTGTAAGTTTGGCTACACCTTC. It codes for CASRRDRGSCKFGYTF. The chain combines TRBV21-1 with TRBJ1-2; the D call of TRBD1 is as the table states it, not checked on the DNA. TRBV21-1 is labeled a pseudogene. CDR3 length: 16 amino acids.

This clone was detected once. The chain couples TRBV5-4 to TRBJ2-1, with D possibly matching TRBD2 (6 bases). CDR3 length: 14 amino acids. CDR1 SGHNT and CDR2 YYREEE come from the germline V gene (reference sequence). Deletions cut 4 bases from V and 5 bases from J, with 13 bases between. CDR3 nucleotide sequence: TGTGCCAGCAGCCAATTCCAGCGGGACAATGAGCAGTTCTTC. Translated, it gives CASSQFQRDNEQFF.

CDR3 DNA: TGTGCCAGCAGCTTAGTTCTGGGACTAGCGTCCGAGCAGTACTTC. Protein product: CASSLVLGLASEQYF. V and J are TRBV7-6 and TRBJ2-7; 10 bases are a match to TRBD2. The CDR3 is 15 amino acids. Trimming removed 1 base from V and 6 bases from J; junction bases left unmatched: 6. In germline, CDR1 is SGHVS, CDR2 FNYEAQ.

A single count supports this clone. The gene calls are TRBV10-3 and TRBJ2-7, with 10 bases aligning to TRBD1. The CDR3 spans 14 residues. CDR1 and CDR2 from the germline V gene are ENHRY and SYGVKD. Trimming at V came to 10 bases and at J to 7 bases, leaving 13 bases not matched to a gene. CDR3 nucleotide sequence: TGTGCCACCTCGGGACAGGGGATGTGGTGGGAGCAGTACTTC. Encoded protein: CATSGQGMWWEQYF.

This clone was seen a handful of times. This chain connects TRBV25-1 to TRBJ2-7, with 10 bases matching TRBD1. Trimming took 6 bases from V and 7 from J; bases not matched to a gene: 9. Germline V CDR1 and CDR2: MGHDK, SYGVNS. This CDR3 contains 14 residues. CDR3 sequence: CASSPRQGAGEQYF. CDR3 coding DNA: TGTGCCAGCAGCCCAAGACAGGGGGCAGGGGAGCAGTACTTC.

The V gene is TRBV9, the J gene TRBJ1-5; 10 positions agree with TRBD1. After removal of 3 bases from V and 2 bases from J, the junction contained 8 bases not matched to a gene. The germline V gene encodes CDR1 SGDLS and CDR2 YYNGEE. The CDR3 extends over 17 amino acids. The CDR3 loop is CASSAGQGSVGNQPQHF. CDR3 nucleotide sequence: TGTGCCAGCAGCGCGGGACAGGGGTCGGTTGGCAATCAGCCCCAGCATTTT.